Listed below are T cell receptor beta chains from one sample, sequenced in a study of blood T cell repertoires in COVID-19. Repertoires were generated with immunoSEQ multiplex PCR, while TCRdb's copy carries only in-frame clones and drops some. The data contain 270,000 or so clones, about 80% of them seen just once; the ten biggest clones take up 7.5% to 10%. The material sequenced was peripheral blood. These TCRs come from a woman aged 50 to 65 who had recovered from COVID-19. Each CDR3 is given with its conserved first and last residue. Each record gives: D gene, CDR3 length, clone size, V gene, J gene, CDR3 DNA, CDR3 protein. The D gene is left open where the match is weak. Clone size appears in some rows only: once, few, many, or a class for an expanded clone.

TRBD1	16	-	TRBV28	TRBJ1-1	TGTGCCAGCTCCCCACCGGGACAGACTTTGAACACTGAAGCTTTCTTT	CASSPPGQTLNTEAFF
-	15	-	TRBV28	TRBJ1-1	TGTGCCAGCAGGGGGAGTATGGGTGTGAACACTGAAGCTTTCTTT	CASRGSMGVNTEAFF
TRBD1	15	-	TRBV19	TRBJ2-7	TGTGCCAGTAGTATCCGGGACAGTGAACGCTACGAGCAGTACTTC	CASSIRDSERYEQYF
TRBD2	18	-	TRBV28	TRBJ2-3	TGTGCCAGCAGTTTATTGTCTAGCGGGGGGGCTAGCACAGATACGCAGTATTTT	CASSLLSSGGASTDTQYF
TRBD2	16	-	TRBV7-2	TRBJ2-3	TGTGCCAGCAGCCCCCGGACTAGCGCTGGGACAGATACGCAGTATTTT	CASSPRTSAGTDTQYF
-	18	-	TRBV5-1	TRBJ2-4	TGCGCCAGCAGCTTGGGGTCAAGTCTCGCACTAGCCAAAAACATTCAGTACTTC	CASSLGSSLALAKNIQYF
-	14	once	TRBV7-2	TRBJ1-6	TGTGCCAGCAGACCGGGAGATCGAATGTCACCCCTCCACTTT	CASRPGDRMSPLHF
-	16	-	TRBV3-1/TRBV3-2	TRBJ2-6	TGTGCCAGCAGCCGGAGAAAGACAGGAGGGGCCAACGTCCTGACTTTC	CASSRRKTGGANVLTF
TRBD1	15	-	TRBV4-1	TRBJ2-5	TGCGCCAGCAGCCAGGGGACAGGGGGCGTGCAGACCCAGTACTTC	CASSQGTGGVQTQYF
TRBD2	18	-	TRBV4-3	TRBJ2-5	TGCGCCAGCAGCCAAGAAGGAGACGGGCGGGAGGGGGCGGAGACCCAGTACTTC	CASSQEGDGREGAETQYF
-	15	-	TRBV9	TRBJ2-3	TGTGCCAGCAGGCTTACGGGGGAGGGCACAGATACGCAGTATTTT	CASRLTGEGTDTQYF
TRBD2	16	-	TRBV19	TRBJ2-2	TGTGCCAGTAGTGTCGCCGGGACTAGGAATCCCGGGGAGCTGTTTTTT	CASSVAGTRNPGELFF
-	13	-	TRBV12-3/TRBV12-4	TRBJ2-7	TGTGCCAGCAGTTTCGGCACTACCTACGAGCAGTACTTC	CASSFGTTYEQYF
TRBD2	17	-	TRBV4-3	TRBJ2-3	TGCGCCAGCAGCCAAGAGGGAATAGCGGGGTACACAGATACGCAGTATTTT	CASSQEGIAGYTDTQYF
-	18	-	TRBV19	TRBJ2-1	TGTGCCAGTAGTGTTCACAAAGGACTGCCTGGGTCCTACAATGAGCAGTTCTTC	CASSVHKGLPGSYNEQFF
TRBD1	13	once	TRBV18	TRBJ1-1	TGTGCCAGCTCCCAGGGGGGTAACACTGAAGCTTTCTTT	CASSQGGNTEAFF
-	15	-	TRBV28	TRBJ2-1	TGTGCCAGCAGTCCCAGCGGATACCAATACAATGAGCAGTTCTTC	CASSPSGYQYNEQFF
-	16	few	TRBV28	TRBJ2-2	TGTGCCAGCAGTCCCATCGGCAAGGCGGGGCCCGGGGAGCTGTTTTTT	CASSPIGKAGPGELFF
-	16	-	TRBV6-6	TRBJ2-1	TGTGCCAGCAGATCACAAGGAGGGATTACCTACAATGAGCAGTTCTTC	CASRSQGGITYNEQFF
TRBD1	17	-	TRBV28	TRBJ1-1	TGTGCCAGCAGTCCCCCAGGACGGACAGGGCCGAACACTGAAGCTTTCTTT	CASSPPGRTGPNTEAFF
TRBD2	19	-	TRBV10-1	TRBJ2-7	TGCGCCAGCAGCCCCAGTACTAGCGGGGGGCCCGGGGGCTCCTACGAGCAGTACTTC	CASSPSTSGGPGGSYEQYF
TRBD1	13	-	TRBV25-1	TRBJ2-2	TGTGCCAGCAGTCCGACAGGGGTCCGGGAGCTGTTTTTT	CASSPTGVRELFF